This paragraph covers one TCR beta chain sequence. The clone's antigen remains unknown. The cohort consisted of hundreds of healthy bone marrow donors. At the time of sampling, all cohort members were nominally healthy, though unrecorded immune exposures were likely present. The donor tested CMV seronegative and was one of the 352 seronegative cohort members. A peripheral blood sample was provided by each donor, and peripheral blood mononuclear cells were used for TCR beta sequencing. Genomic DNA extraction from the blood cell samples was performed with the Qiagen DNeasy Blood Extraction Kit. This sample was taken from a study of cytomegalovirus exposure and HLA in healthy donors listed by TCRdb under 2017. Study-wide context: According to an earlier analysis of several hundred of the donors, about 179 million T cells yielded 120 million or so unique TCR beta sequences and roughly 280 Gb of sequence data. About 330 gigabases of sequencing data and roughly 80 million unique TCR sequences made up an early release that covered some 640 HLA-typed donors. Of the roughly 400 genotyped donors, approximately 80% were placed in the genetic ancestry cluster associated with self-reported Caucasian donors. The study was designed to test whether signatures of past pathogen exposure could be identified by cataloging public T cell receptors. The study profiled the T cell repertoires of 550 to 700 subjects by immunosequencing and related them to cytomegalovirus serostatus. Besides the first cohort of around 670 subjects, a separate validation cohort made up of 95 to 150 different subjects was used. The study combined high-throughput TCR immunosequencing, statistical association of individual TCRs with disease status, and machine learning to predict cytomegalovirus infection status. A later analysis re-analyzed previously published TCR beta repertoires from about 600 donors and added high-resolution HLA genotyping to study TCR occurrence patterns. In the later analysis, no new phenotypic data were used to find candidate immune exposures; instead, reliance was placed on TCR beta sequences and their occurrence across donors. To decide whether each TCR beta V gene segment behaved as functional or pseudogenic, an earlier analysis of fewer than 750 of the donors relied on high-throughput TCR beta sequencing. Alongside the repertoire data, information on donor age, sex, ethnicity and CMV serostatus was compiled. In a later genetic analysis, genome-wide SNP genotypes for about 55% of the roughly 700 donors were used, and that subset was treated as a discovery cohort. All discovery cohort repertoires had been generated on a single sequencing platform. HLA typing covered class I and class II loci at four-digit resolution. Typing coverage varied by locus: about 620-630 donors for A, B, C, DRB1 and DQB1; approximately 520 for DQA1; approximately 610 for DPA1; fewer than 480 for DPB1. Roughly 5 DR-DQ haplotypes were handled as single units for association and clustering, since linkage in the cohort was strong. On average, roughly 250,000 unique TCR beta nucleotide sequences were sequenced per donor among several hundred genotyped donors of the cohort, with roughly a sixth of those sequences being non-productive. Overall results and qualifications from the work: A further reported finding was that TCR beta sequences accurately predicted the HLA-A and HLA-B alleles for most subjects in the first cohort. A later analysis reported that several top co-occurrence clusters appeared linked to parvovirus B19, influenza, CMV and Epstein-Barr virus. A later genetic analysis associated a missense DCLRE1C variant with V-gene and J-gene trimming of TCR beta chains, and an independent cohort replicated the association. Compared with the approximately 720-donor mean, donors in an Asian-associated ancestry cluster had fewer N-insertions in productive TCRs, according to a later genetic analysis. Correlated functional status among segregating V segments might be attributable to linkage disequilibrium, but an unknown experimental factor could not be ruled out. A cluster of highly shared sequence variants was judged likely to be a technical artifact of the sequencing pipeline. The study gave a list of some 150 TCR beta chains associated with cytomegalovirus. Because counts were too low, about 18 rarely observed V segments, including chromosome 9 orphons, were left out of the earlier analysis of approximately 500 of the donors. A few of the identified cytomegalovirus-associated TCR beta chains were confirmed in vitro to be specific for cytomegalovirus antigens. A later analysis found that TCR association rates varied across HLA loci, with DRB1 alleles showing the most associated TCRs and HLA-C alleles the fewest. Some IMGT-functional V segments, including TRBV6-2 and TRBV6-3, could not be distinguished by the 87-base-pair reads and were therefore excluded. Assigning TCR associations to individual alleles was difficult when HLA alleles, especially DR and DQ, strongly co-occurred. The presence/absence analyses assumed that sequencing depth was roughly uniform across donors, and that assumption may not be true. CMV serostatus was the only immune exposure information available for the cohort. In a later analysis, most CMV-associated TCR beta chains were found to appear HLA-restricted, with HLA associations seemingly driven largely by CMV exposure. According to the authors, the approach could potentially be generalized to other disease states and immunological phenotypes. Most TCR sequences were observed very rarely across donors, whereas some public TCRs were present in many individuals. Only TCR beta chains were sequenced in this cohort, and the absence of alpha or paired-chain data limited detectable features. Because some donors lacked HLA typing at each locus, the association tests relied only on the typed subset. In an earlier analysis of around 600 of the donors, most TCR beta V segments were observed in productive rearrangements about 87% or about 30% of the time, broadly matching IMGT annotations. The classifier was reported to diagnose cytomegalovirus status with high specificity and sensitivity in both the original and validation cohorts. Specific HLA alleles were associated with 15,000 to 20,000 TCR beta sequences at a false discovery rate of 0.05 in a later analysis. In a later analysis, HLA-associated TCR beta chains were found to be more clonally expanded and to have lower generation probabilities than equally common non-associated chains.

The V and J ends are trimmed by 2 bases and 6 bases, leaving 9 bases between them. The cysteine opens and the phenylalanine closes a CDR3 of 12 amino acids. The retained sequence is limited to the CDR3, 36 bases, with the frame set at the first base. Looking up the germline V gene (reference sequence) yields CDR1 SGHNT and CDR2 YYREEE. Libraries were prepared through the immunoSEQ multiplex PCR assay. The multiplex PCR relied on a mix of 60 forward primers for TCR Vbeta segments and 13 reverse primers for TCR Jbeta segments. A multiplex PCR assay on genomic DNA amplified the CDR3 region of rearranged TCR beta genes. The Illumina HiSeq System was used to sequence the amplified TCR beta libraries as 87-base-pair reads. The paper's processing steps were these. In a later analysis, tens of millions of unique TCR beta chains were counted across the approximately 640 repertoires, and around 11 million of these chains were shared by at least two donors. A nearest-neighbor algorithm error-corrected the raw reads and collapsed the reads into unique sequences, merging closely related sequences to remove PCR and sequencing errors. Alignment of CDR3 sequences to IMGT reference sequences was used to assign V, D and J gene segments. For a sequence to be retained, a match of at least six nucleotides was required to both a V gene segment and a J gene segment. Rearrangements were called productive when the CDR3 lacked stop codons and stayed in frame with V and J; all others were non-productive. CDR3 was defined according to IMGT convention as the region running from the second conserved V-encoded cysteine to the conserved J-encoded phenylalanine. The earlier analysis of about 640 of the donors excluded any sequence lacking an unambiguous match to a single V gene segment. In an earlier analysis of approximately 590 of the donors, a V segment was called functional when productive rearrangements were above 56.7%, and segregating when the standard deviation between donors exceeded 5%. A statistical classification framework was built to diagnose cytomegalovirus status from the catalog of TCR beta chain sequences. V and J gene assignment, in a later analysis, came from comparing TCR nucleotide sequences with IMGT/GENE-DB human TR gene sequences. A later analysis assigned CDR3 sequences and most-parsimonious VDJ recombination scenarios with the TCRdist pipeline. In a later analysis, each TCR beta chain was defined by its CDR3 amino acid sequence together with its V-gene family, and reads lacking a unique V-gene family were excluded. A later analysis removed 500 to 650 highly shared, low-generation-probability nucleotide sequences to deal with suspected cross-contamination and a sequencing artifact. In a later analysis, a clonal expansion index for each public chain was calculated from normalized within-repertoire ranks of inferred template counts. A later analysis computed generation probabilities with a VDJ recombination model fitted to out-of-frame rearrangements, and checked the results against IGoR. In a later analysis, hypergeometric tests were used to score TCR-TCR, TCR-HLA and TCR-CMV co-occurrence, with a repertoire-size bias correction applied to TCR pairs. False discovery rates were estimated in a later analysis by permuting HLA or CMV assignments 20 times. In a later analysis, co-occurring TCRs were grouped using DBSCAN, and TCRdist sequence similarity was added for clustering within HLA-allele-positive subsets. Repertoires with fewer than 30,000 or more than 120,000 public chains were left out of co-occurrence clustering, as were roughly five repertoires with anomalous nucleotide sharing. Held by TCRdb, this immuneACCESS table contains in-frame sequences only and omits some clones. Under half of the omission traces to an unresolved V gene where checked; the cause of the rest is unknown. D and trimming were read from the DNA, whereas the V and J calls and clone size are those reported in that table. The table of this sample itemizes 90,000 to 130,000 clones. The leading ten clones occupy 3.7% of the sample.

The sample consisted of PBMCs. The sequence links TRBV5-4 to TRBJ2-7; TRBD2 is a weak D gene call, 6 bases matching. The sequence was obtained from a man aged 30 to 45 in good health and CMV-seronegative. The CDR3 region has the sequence CASSLREREQYF. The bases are TGTGCCAGCAGCTTACGGGAGCGCGAGCAGTACTTC. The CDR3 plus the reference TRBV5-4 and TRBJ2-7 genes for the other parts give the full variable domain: ETGVTQSPTHLIKTRGQQVTLRCSSQSGHNTVSWYQQALGQGPQFIFQYYREEENGRGNFPPRFSGLQFPNYSSELNVNALELDDSALYLCASSLREREQYFGPGTRLTVT.